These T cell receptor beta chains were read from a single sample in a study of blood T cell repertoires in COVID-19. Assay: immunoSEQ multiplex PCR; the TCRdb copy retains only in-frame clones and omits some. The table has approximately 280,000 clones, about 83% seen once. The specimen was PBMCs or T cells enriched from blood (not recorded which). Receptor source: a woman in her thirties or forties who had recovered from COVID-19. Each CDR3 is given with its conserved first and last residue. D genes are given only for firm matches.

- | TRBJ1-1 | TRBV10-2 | CASSDVRVYLNTEAFF
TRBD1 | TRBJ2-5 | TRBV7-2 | CASSTRTGLGTQYF
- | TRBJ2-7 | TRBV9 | CASRPGPTYEQYF
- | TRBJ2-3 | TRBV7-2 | CASSPHTDTQYF
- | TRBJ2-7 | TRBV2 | CASSVIGRDEQYF
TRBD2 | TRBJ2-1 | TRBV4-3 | CASSQDLGSGSYNEQFF
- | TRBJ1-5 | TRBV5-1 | CASSLVPGDQPQHF
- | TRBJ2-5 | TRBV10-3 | CAISESSGTQYF
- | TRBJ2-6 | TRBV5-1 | CASSLGDSSGANVLTF
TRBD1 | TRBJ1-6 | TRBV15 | CATSREGQGESPLHF
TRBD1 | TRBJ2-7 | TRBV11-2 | CASSLDWTGASEQYF
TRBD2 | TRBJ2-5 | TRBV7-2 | CASRGDTEIAGGPGETQYF
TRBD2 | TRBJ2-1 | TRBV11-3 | CASSLGGRAYNEQFF
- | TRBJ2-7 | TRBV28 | CASTGTLTSYEQYF
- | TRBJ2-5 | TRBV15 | CATSRGQTVTQETQYF
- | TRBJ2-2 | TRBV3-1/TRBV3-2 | CASSQVIPGELFF